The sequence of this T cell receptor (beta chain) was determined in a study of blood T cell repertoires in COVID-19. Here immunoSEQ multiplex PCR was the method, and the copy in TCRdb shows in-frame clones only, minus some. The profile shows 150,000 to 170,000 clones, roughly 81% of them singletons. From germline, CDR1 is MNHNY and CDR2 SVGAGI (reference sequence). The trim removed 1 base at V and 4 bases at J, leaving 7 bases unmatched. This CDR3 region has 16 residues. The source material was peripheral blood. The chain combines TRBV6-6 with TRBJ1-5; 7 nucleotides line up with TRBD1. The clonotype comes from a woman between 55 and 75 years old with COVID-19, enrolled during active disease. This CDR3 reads CASSYLEGARNQPQHF. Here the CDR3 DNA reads TGTGCCAGCAGTTACTTGGAGGGGGCTAGGAATCAGCCCCAGCATTTT.